This T cell receptor beta chain was sequenced for a study of response to subunit inactivated influenza vaccine. Findings of the study overall: The authors suggested that few new T cells are recruited per seasonal influenza vaccination.

Each CDR3 protein gets one entry after TCRdb re-called the RT-PCR reads with MiXCR. Of 500,000 to 650,000 distinct CDR3 sequences in the sample, less than 8% are singletons; the top ten hold about an eighth. Turning to this clonotype: Its antigen is as yet unknown.

The specimen was PBMCs from blood, collected around 25 months after vaccination. The TCR originated in a man aged 50 to 75 who received an inactivated influenza vaccine.

CDR3 nucleotide sequence: TGTGCCAGCAGTTCCGGGACGTACCTCTCCTACGAGCAGTACTTC. It is translated as CASSSGTYLSYEQYF. This rearrangement joins TRBV28 to TRBJ2-7; D is perhaps TRBD1 or TRBD2 (5 bases each). The CDR3 totals 15 residues. In germline, CDR1 is MDHEN, CDR2 SYDVKM. The V and J ends lost 4 bases and 0 bases respectively, with 13 bases between them. The entire variable domain, with the rest obtained from reference TRBV28 and TRBJ2-7, is as follows: DVKVTQSSRYLVKRTGEKVFLECVQDMDHENMFWYRQDPGLGLRLIYFSYDVKMKEKGDIPEGYSVSREKKERFSLILESASTNQTSMYLCASSSGTYLSYEQYFGPGTRLTVT.